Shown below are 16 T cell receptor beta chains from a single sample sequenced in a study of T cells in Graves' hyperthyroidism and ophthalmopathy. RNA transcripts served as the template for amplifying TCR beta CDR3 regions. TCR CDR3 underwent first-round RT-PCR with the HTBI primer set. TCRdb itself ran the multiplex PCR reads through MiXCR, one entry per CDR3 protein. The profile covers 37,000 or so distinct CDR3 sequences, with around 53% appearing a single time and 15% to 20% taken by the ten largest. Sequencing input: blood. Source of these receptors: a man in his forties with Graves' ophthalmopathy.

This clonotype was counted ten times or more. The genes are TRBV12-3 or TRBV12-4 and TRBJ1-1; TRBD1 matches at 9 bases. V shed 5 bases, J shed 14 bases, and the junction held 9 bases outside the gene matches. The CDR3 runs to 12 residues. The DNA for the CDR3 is TGTGCCAGCAGTCCCGGGACAGGGCCTGTATTCTTT. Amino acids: CASSPGTGPVFF.

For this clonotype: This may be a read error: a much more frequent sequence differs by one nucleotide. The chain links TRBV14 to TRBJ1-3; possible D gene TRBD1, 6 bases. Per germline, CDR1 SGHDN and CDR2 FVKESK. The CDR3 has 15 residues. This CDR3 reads CASSQPGQTGNTTYF. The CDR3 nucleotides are TGTGCCAGCAGCCAGCCGGGACAAACTGGAAACACCACATATTTT.

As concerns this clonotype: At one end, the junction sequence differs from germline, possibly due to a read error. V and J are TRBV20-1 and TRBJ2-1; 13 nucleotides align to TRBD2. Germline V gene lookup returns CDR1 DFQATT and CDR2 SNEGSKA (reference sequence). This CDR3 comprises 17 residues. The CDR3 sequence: CSAGELAGGPWYNEQFF. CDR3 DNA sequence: TGCAGTGCAGGAGAACTAGCGGGGGGGCCGTGGTACAATGAGCAGTTCTTT.

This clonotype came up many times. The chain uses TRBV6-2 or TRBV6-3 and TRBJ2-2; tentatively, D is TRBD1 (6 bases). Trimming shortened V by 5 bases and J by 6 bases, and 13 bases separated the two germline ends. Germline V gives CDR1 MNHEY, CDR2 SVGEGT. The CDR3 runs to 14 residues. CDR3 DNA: TGTGCCAGCAGTCCGGACAGTCACCCCGGGGAGCTGTTTTTT. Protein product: CASSPDSHPGELFF.

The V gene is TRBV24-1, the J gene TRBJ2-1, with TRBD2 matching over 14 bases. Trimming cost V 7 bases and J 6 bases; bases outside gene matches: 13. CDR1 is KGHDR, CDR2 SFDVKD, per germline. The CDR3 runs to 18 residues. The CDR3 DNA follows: TGTGCCACCAGGGGTAGGACTAGCGGGAGGAGGGGGGCCAATGAGCAGTTCTTC. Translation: CATRGRTSGRRGANEQFF.

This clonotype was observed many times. This chain's CDR3 is CASSVVGTFNEQFF. CDR3 DNA: TGTGCCAGCAGCGTAGTAGGCACATTCAATGAGCAGTTCTTC. J is TRBJ2-1 and V is TRBV9, with D unclear. CDR1 and CDR2 (germline): SGDLS, YYNGEE. Trimming cost V 0 bases and J 6 bases, with 10 bases left between them. The CDR3 runs to 14 residues.

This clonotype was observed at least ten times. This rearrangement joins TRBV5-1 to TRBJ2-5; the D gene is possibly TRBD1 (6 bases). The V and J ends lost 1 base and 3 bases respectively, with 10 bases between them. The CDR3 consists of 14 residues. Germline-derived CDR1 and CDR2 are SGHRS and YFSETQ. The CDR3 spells CASSLKAGEETQYF. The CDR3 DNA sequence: TGCGCCAGCAGCTTGAAGGCAGGGGAAGAGACCCAGTACTTC. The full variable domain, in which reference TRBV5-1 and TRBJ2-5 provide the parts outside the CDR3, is KAGVTQTPRYLIKTRGQQVTLSCSPISGHRSVSWYQQTPGQGLQFLFEYFSETQRNKGNFPGRFSGRQFSNSRSEMNVSTLELGDSALYLCASSLKAGEETQYFGPGTRLLVL.

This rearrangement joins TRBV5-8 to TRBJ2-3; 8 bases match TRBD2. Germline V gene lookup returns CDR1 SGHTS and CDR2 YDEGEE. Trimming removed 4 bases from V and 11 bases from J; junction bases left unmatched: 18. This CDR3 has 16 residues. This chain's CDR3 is CASSLGGGSSYNEQYF. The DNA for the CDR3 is TGTGCCAGCAGCCTGGGCGGGGGGAGCTCCTACAATGAGCAGTATTTT.

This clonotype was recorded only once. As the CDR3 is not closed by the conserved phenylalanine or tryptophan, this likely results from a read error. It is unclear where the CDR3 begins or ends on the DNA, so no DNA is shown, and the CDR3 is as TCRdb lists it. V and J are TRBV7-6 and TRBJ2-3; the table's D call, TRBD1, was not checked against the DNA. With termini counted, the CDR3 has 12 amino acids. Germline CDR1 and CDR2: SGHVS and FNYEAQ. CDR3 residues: CASSLEPGQGAL.

In nucleotides, the CDR3 is TGCGCCAGCAGCTTGGAAGGGGGTGGACCGGGCTACACCTTC. It is translated as CASSLEGGGPGYTF. The chain uses TRBV5-1 and TRBJ1-2; TRBD1 might be the D (6 bases). CDR3 length equals 14 residues. V dropped 0 bases and J dropped 8 bases, with 14 bases sitting between them. From germline, CDR1 is SGHRS and CDR2 YFSETQ. Complete variable domain (other parts from reference TRBV5-1 and TRBJ1-2): KAGVTQTPRYLIKTRGQQVTLSCSPISGHRSVSWYQQTPGQGLQFLFEYFSETQRNKGNFPGRFSGRQFSNSRSEMNVSTLELGDSALYLCASSLEGGGPGYTFGSGTRLTVV.

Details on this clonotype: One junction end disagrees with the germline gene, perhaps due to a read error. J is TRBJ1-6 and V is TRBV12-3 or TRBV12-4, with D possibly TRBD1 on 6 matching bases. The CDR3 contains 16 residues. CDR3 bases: TGTACCAGCAGTTTAGACGGCAGGGGAATTAATTCACCCCTCCACTTT. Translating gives CTSSLDGRGINSPLHF.

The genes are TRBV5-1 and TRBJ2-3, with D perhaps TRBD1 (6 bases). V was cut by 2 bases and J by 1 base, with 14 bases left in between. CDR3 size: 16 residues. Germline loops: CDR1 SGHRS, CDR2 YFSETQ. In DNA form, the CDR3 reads TGCGCCAGCAGCTTCAACAGGGCTGCACGCACAGATACGCAGTATTTT. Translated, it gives CASSFNRAARTDTQYF.

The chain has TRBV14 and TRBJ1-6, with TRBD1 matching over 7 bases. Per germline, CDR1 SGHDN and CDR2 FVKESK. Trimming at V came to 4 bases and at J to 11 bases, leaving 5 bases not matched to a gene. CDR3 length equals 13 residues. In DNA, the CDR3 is TGTGCCAGCAGCCGACAGGGCAGTGCACCCCTCCACTTT. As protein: CASSRQGSAPLHF.

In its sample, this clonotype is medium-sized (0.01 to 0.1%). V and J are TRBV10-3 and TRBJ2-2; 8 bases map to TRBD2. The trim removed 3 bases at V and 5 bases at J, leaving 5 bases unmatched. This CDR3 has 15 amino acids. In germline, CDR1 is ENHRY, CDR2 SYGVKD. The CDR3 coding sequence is TGTGCCATCAGTGACGGACTAGCACGAACCGGGGAGCTGTTTTTT. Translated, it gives CAISDGLARTGELFF.

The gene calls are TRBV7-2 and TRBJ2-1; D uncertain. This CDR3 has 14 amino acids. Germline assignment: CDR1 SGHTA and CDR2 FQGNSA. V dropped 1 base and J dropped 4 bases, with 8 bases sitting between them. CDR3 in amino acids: CASSLVAEYNEQFF. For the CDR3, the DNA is TGTGCCAGCAGCTTAGTGGCGGAATACAATGAGCAGTTCTTC.

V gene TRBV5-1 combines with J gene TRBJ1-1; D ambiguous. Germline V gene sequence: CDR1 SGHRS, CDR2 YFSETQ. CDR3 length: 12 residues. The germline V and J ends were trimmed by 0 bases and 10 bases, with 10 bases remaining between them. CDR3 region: CASSLGADGAFF. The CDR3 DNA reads TGCGCCAGCAGCTTGGGGGCGGACGGAGCTTTCTTT.